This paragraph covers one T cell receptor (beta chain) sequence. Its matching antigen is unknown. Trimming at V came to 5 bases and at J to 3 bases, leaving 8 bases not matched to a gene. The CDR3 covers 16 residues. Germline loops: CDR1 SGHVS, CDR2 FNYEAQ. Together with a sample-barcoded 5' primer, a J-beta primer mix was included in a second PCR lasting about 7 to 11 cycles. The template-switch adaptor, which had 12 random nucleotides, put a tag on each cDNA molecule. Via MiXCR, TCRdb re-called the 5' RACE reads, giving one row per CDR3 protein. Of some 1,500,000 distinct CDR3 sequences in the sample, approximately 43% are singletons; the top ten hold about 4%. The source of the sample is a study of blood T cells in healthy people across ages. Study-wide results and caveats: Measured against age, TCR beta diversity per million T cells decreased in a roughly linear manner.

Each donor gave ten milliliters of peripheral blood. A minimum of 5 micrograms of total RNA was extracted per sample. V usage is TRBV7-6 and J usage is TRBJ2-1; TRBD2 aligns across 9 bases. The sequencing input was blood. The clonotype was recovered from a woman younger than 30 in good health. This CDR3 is CASSTLTSGYYNEQFF. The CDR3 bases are TGTGCCAGCAGCACCTTGACTAGCGGATACTACAATGAGCAGTTCTTC.